The clone carrying this T cell receptor (beta chain) was seen a few times. The source of the sample is a study of response to subunit inactivated influenza vaccine. TCRdb recomputed calls from the RT-PCR reads with MiXCR, one row per CDR3 protein. Found here are roughly 540,000 distinct CDR3 sequences, 20% to 25% of them singletons; the top ten hold 2.8%. The sample was also reused in another study, on T cells expressing NK-cell markers. As that study records: Making the TCR beta cDNA relied on 5'RACE template switching with UMIs.

Source: CD4+ T cells sorted from PBMCs, taken 11 to 12 days after vaccination. This clonotype was sampled from a man between 50 and 59 years old who received an inactivated influenza vaccine.

CDR3 nucleotides: TGTGCCAGCAGCTCACTAGCGGGGGGGAAAGAGACCCAGTACTTC. Encoded protein: CASSSLAGGKETQYF. V and J are TRBV3-1 and TRBJ2-5, with 13 bases aligning to TRBD2. The germline gives CDR1 LGHDT, CDR2 YNNKEL (reference sequence). The junction had 3 bases not matched to a gene; V was cut back by 5 bases and J by 3 bases. The CDR3 contains 15 residues.